This TCR beta chain was sequenced during a study of blood T cell repertoires in COVID-19. The overall study: Researchers got acute and convalescent COVID-19 samples from the United States, Italy and Spain. PBMCs, B-cell-depleted T cells, or T cells provided the cDNA or gDNA that made up the material.

It was during active infection that Seattle patients were enrolled and then longitudinally followed. Original analysis: The authors estimated nucleated cell counts from reference gene primer amplification. Using immunoSEQ multiplex PCR, the repertoire was profiled, and TCRdb retains in-frame clones only, with some absent. V and J calls and clone size follow that table, whereas D and trimming were derived from the DNA. Among 9,000 to 15,000 clones, around three quarters were seen once, and the ten largest hold 6.1%. Per germline, CDR1 GTSNPN and CDR2 SVGIG (reference sequence). Trimming stripped 0 bases from V and 4 bases from J, with 10 bases between. This CDR3 has 13 amino acids.

Sequenced sample: peripheral blood. The TCR originated in a man in his sixties with COVID-19, enrolled during active disease. The V call is TRBV30, the J call TRBJ2-7; weak D call: TRBD1 (6 bases). The CDR3 sequence is CAWSVRQGYEQYF. In nucleotides, the CDR3 is TGTGCCTGGAGTGTACGGCAGGGGTACGAGCAGTACTTC. Full variable domain (outside the CDR3, taken from reference TRBV30 and TRBJ2-7): SQTIHQWPATLVQPVGSPLSLECTVEGTSNPNLYWYRQAAGRGLQLLFYSVGIGQISSEVPQNLSASRPQDRQFILSSKKLLLSDSGFYLCAWSVRQGYEQYFGPGTRLTVT.